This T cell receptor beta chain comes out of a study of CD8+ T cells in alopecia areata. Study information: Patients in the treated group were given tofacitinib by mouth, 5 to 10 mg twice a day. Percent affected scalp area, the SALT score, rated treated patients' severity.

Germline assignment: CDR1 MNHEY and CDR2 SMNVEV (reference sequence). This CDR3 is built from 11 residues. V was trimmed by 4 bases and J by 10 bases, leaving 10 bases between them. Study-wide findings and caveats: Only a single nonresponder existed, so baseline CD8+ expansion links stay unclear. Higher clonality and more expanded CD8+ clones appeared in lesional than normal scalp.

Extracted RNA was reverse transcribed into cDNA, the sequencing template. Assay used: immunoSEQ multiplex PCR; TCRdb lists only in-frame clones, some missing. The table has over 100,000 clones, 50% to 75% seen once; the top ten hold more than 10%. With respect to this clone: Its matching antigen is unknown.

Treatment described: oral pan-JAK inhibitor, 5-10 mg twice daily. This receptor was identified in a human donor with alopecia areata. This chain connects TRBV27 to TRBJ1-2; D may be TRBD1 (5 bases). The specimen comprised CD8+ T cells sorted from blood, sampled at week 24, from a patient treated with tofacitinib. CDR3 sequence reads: CASSSGLTYTF. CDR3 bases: TGTGCCAGCAGTTCAGGGCTCACCTACACCTTC.